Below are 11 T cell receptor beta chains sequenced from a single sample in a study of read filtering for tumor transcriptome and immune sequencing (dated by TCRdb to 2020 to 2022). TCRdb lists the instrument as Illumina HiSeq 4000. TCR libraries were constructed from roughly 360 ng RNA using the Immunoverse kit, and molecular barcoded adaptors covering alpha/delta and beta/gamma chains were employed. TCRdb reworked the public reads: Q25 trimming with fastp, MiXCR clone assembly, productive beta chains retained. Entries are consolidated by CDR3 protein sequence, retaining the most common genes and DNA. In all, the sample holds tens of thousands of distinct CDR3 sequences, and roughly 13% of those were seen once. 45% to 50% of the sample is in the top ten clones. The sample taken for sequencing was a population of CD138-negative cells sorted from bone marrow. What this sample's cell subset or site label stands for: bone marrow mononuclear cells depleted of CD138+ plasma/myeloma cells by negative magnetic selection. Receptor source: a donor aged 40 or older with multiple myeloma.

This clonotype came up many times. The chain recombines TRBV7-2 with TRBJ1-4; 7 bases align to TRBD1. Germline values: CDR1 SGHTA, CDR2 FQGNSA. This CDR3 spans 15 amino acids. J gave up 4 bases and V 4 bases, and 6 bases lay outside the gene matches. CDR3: CASSSGGQNNEKLFF. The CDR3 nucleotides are TGTGCCAGCAGCTCCGGGGGACAGAATAATGAAAAACTGTTTTTT.

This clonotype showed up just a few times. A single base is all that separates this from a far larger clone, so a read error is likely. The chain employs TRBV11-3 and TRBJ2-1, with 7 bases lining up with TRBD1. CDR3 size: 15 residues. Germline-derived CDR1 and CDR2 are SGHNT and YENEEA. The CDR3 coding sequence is TGTGTCAGCAGCCCTCCACGGACAGGCGGCCATGAGCAGTTCTTC. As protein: CVSSPPRTGGHEQFF.

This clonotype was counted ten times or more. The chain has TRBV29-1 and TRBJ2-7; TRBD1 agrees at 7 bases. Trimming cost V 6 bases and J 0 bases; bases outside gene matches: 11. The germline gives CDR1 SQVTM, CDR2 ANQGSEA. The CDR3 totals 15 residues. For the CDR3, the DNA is TGCAGCGTGGGCCAGGGGGTGCGTGACTCCTACGAGCAGTACTTC. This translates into CSVGQGVRDSYEQYF.

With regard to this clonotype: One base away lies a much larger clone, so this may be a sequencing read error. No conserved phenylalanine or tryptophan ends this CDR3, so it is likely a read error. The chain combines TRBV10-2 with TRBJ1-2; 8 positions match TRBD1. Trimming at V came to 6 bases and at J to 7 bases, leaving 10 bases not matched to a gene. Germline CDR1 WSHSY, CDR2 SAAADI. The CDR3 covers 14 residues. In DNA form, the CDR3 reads TGCGCCAGCAGGGAATCAGGGGGCGCGGGTGGCTACACCTAC. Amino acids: CASRESGGAGGYTY.

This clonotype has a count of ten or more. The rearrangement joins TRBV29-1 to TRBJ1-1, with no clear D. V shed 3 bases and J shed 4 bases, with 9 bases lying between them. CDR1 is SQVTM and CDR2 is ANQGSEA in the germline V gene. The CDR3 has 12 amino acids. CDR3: CSVDLGVTEAFF. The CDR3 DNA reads TGCAGCGTTGATCTTGGGGTCACTGAAGCTTTCTTT.

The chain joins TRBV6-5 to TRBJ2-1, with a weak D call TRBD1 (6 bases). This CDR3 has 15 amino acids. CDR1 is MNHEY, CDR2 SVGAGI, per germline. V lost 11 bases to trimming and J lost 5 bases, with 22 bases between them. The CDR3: CAASTSRTANNEQFF. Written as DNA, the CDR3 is TGTGCCGCTAGTACCAGCCGGACAGCGAACAATGAGCAGTTCTTC.

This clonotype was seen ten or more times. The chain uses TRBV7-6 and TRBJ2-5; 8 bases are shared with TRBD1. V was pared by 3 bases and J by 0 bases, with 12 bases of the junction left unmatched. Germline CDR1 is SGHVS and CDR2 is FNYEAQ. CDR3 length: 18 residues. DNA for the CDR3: TGTGCCAGCAGCTTTCAGGGGGCGAGCGGGTTACACCAAGAGACCCAGTACTTC. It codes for CASSFQGASGLHQETQYF.

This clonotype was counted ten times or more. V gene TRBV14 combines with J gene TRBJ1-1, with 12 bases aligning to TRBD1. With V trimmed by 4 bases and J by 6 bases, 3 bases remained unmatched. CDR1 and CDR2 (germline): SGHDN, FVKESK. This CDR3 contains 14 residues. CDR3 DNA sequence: TGTGCCAGCAGCCGGGACAGGGGGCGAGCTGAAGCTTTCTTT. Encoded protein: CASSRDRGRAEAFF.

This CDR3 is CASSLEVRGSTDNEQFF. CDR3 bases: TGTGCCAGCAGCTTAGAAGTACGCGGGAGTACGGACAATGAGCAGTTCTTC. This chain links TRBV7-9 with TRBJ2-1; 7 bases align to TRBD2. Germline V gives CDR1 SEHNR, CDR2 FQNEAQ (reference sequence). The CDR3 is made up of 17 amino acids. Trimming at V came to 1 base and at J to 5 bases, leaving 11 bases not matched to a gene.

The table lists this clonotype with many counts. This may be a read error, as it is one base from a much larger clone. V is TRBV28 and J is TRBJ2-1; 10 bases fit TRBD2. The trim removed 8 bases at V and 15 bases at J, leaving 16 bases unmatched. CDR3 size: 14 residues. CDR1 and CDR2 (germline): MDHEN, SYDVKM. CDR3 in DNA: TGTGCCAGCGGCAGACTAGCGGGTATAGGGGGGAGGTTCTTC. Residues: CASGRLAGIGGRFF.

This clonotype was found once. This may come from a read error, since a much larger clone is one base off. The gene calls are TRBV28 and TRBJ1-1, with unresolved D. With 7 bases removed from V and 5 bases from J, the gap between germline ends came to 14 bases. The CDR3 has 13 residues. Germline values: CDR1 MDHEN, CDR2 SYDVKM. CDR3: CASNLATGTEAFF. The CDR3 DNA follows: TGTGCCAGCAATTTGGCGACGGGAACTGAAGCTTTCTTT. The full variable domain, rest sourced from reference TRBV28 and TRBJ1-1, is DVKVTQSSRYLVKRTGEKVFLECVQDMDHENMFWYRQDPGLGLRLIYFSYDVKMKEKGDIPEGYSVSREKKERFSLILESASTNQTSMYLCASNLATGTEAFFGQGTRLTVV.